A single T cell receptor (beta chain) is shown here with its context. These data are taken from a study of blood T cell repertoires in COVID-19. About the research overall: From the United States, Italy and Spain came samples of acute and convalescent COVID-19. Sources were T cells, B-cell-depleted T cells, or PBMCs; the material itself was cDNA or gDNA.

Under the authors' procedure: Estimates of nucleated cell counts were drawn from the amplification of reference gene primers. Data came from immunoSEQ multiplex PCR; TCRdb stores just in-frame clones and leaves some out. V, J and clone size derive from that table, while D and trimming were established from the DNA sequence. The profile shows about 210,000 clones, almost 85% of them singletons. This clonotype originated in a woman between 45 and 60 years old with active or convalescent COVID-19. Input material: peripheral blood.

The CDR3 loop reads CASSPGGREGHEQYF. In DNA, the CDR3 is TGTGCCAGCAGCCCGGGAGGGCGGGAGGGCCATGAGCAGTACTTC. This rearrangement joins TRBV5-4 to TRBJ2-7, with 9 bases fitting TRBD2. This CDR3 has 15 residues. The J segment lost 7 bases and the V segment lost 4 bases, leaving 12 bases of the junction unmatched. The germline CDR1 and CDR2 sequences are SGHNT and YYREEE (reference sequence).